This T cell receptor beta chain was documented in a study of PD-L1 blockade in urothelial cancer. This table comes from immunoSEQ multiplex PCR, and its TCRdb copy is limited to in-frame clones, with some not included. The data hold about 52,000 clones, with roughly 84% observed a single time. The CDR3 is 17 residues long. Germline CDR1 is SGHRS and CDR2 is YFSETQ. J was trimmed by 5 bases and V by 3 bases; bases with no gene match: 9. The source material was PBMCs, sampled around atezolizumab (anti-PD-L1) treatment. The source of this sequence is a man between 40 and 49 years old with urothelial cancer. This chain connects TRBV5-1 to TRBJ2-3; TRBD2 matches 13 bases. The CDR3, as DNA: TGCGCCAGCAGCTCGACCGGGACTAGCGGGATAGGAGATACGCAGTATTTT. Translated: CASSSTGTSGIGDTQYF.